Here is one T cell receptor beta chain with its context. The sample holds many counts of this clonotype. Its antigen remains unidentified. Per-base qualities were not stored, and no clone one base away is much larger. TCR libraries were constructed from roughly 0.4 ug RNA using the Immunoverse kit, and molecular barcoded adaptors covering alpha/delta and beta/gamma chains were employed. TCR library preparation used the same RNA that went into transcriptome sequencing. Sequencing of TCR libraries was carried out on an Illumina HiSeq 4000 with 2 x 150 cycles. The authors processed their data as follows. MiXCR aligned TCR reads to human V, D, J and C references and assembled the aligned reads into CDR3 clonotypes, with quality filtering and error correction included. The tcR package in R was used for analysis of clonotype counts and gene usage diversity. Raw mapping reads were checked after the RNA-seq reads had been mapped by STAR aligner version 2.5.3a onto the human GRCh37 genome. To test the effect of sequencing depth on detected clonotypes, IR-seq fastq files were randomly downsampled using Seqtk 1.3. TCRdb took the public reads, trimmed them with fastp at Q25, ran MiXCR for clone calling and kept in-frame beta chains. Identical CDR3 protein sequences are pooled into one entry, listed with their most common genes and DNA. The V and J calls reflect TCRdb's pipeline rather than the authors' work. The sample profile shows about 86,000 distinct CDR3 sequences; about 12% of them were found once. 15% of the sample goes to the ten largest clones.

Bone marrow was sampled from every patient at the time of active disease. Ficoll-Hypaque density gradient centrifugation was used to isolate bone marrow mononuclear cells. To remove myeloma plasma cells, the cells were labeled with CD138 magnetic microbeads on a MACS separator, and CD138-negative cells were then collected by negative selection. Flow cytometry on an Attune NxT with CD138 antibodies was used to check the purity of the isolated cells. Total RNA was extracted using TRIzol reagent and was quantified on a NanoDrop spectrophotometer. Paired RNA-seq and IR-seq were performed on the CD138-negative bone marrow sample of each patient. This sample was taken from a study of read filtering for tumor transcriptome and immune sequencing (dated by TCRdb to the early 2020s). Context from the whole study: Of the patients in the cohort, about 16 were male and over twelve were female, and their mean age was around 64 years, with a range of about 47 to 85. Using the same bone marrow samples, the study compared TCR repertoires obtained by targeted immune repertoire sequencing with those obtained by bulk whole-transcriptome sequencing. Per sample, about 4 to 10.27 million TCR-region mapped reads were obtained with IR-seq, compared with only about 85 to 1,400 with RNA-seq. By revised international staging, roughly 8 patients were R-ISS I, about 17 were R-ISS II and 7 were R-ISS III. As a main aim, a read-filtering strategy for immune repertoire data was addressed, with the specific question being whether clonotypes supported by a single read should be removed. Whole-transcriptome libraries were prepared with the TruSeq RNA Access Library Prep Kit after DNase treatment.

General conclusions and limits of the study: The correlation between IR-seq and RNA-seq shared clonotype proportions was increased by removal of single-read clonotypes. The sorted CD138-negative fraction was composed of a mixed bone marrow immune population rather than of purified T cells. IR-seq captured clonotypes at much higher depth and more reliably than RNA-seq, and smaller IR-seq throughput sufficed to identify most shared clonotypes. In IR-seq, around 80% of clonotypes but approximately 3.2% of total reads were represented by single-read clonotypes, whereas in RNA-seq, 74.6% of clonotypes and more than 35% of reads were represented by single-read clonotypes.

The source material was a population of CD138-negative cells sorted from bone marrow. The cell subset or site label, read with the paper, signifies: bone marrow mononuclear cells depleted of CD138+ plasma/myeloma cells by negative magnetic selection. The receptor comes from a donor aged 40 or older with multiple myeloma.

The nucleotide sequence reads TGTGCCAGCAGCCTGACAGGGGGAAATCAGCCCCAGCATTTT. Its translation reads: CASSLTGGNQPQHF. The chain is assembled from TRBV7-9 and TRBJ1-5; 9 bases in the middle match TRBD1. V ends up 5 bases short and J 4 bases short, with an unmatched junction base count of 3. The germline V gene (reference sequence) sets CDR1 to SEHNR and CDR2 to FQNEAQ. The CDR3 goes from the cysteine to the phenylalanine over 14 residues. Left in the record is the CDR3 DNA by itself, 42 bases read in frame from the first base. The reference TRBV7-9 and TRBJ1-5 proteins fill in what lies around the CDR3, so the full variable domain reads DTGVSQNPRHKITKRGQNVTFRCDPISEHNRLYWYRQTLGQGPEFLTYFQNEAQLEKSRLLSDRFSAERPKGSFSTLEIQRTEQGDSAMYLCASSLTGGNQPQHFGDGTRLSIL.